Presented here are 27 T cell receptor beta chains from one specimen sequenced in a study of spatial heterogeneity in lung cancer. TCRdb called the 5' RACE reads again in MiXCR, with one record for every CDR3 protein. The table lists some 110,000 distinct CDR3 sequences, 9% to 15% of them singletons. The time point denotes: blood at routine non-recurrence follow-up after resection. Whole RNA, which was extracted from tumor, nontumor lung tissue or frozen PBMC, was sequenced without any cell sorting. This material consisted of PBMCs, taken at follow-up. The source is a male donor with early-stage non-small cell lung cancer.

Many counts were recorded for this clonotype. The rearrangement uses TRBV3-1 and TRBJ1-1; D unclear. There are 13 residues in the CDR3. Looked up from germline, CDR1 is LGHDT and CDR2 is YNNKEL (reference sequence). V lost 1 base, J lost 4 bases, and 7 bases lay in between. In DNA form, the CDR3 reads TGTGCCAGCAGCCAAGTAGGAGGCACTGAAGCTTTCTTT. It encodes CASSQVGGTEAFF.

This clonotype was picked up a small number of times. This chain connects TRBV11-1 to TRBJ2-5; no reliable D call. This CDR3 has 13 amino acids. The V gene lost 2 bases and the J gene lost 1 base, with 5 bases spanning the gap. Per the germline V gene, CDR1 is SGHAT and CDR2 is FQDESV (reference sequence). The CDR3 loop reads CASSLTPQETQYF. The DNA for the CDR3 is TGTGCCAGCAGCTTAACACCCCAAGAGACCCAGTACTTC.

This chain uses TRBV7-2 with TRBJ1-2, with TRBD1 matching 10 bases. The CDR3 has 15 residues. The germline V gene encodes CDR1 SGHTA and CDR2 FQGNSA. The V gene end was trimmed by 5 bases and the J gene end by 4 bases; junction bases not matched to a gene: 7. CDR3 coding DNA: TGTGCCAGCAGCGCTGAGGACAGGGGGATCTATGGCTACACCTTC. This sequence encodes CASSAEDRGIYGYTF. The whole variable domain, filled in from reference TRBV7-2 and TRBJ1-2, reads GAGVSQSPSNKVTEKGKDVELRCDPISGHTALYWYRQSLGQGLEFLIYFQGNSAPDKSGLPSDRFSAERTGGSVSTLTIQRTQQEDSAVYLCASSAEDRGIYGYTFGSGTRLTVV.

There are many counts of this clonotype. The chain uses TRBV29-1 and TRBJ1-1; D is perhaps TRBD1 (5 bases). The CDR3 extends over 12 amino acids. Germline V lookup: CDR1 SQVTM, CDR2 ANQGSEA. V lost 7 bases, J lost 0 bases, and 9 bases lay in between. The CDR3 nucleotides are TGCAGCGGCGGGGGAATGAACACTGAAGCTTTCTTT. Its protein is CSGGGMNTEAFF.

This clonotype was seen many times. The rearrangement uses TRBV2 and TRBJ1-6; a possible D gene is TRBD1 (6 bases). CDR3 length equals 13 residues. Trimming shortened V by 11 bases and J by 7 bases, and 15 bases separated the two germline ends. Germline-derived CDR1 and CDR2 are SNHLY and FYNNEI. In DNA form, the CDR3 reads TGTGCCGGGAGACAGGAGTCAAATTCACCCCTCCACTTT. Its translation is CAGRQESNSPLHF.

This chain uses TRBV28 with TRBJ1-6; 7 bases agree with TRBD1. This CDR3 spans 15 amino acids. Germline V lookup: CDR1 MDHEN, CDR2 SYDVKM. V lost 5 bases, J lost 10 bases, and 11 bases stayed unmatched. The CDR3 reads CASSPPRGTRSPLHF. CDR3 nucleotides: TGTGCCAGCAGTCCCCCCAGGGGGACGCGGTCACCCCTCCACTTT.

In its sample, this clonotype was seen many times. This sequence joins TRBV5-1 and TRBJ1-2, with D possibly TRBD1 on 6 matching bases. Germline CDR1 SGHRS, CDR2 YFSETQ. This CDR3 comprises 14 residues. V lost 1 base and J lost 8, with 15 bases in between. The CDR3 loop is CASSLPGPGEGYTF. The CDR3 DNA follows: TGCGCCAGCAGCTTGCCCGGCCCAGGGGAAGGCTACACCTTC. Based on the CDR3 plus reference TRBV5-1 and TRBJ1-2, the full variable domain is KAGVTQTPRYLIKTRGQQVTLSCSPISGHRSVSWYQQTPGQGLQFLFEYFSETQRNKGNFPGRFSGRQFSNSRSEMNVSTLELGDSALYLCASSLPGPGEGYTFGSGTRLTVV.

The genes are TRBV7-9 and TRBJ2-7; a possible D gene is TRBD1 (5 bases). Per germline, CDR1 SEHNR and CDR2 FQNEAQ (reference sequence). V lost 1 base and J 6 bases, leaving 13 bases between the germline ends. CDR3 length: 14 amino acids. The CDR3 DNA sequence: TGTGCCAGCAGCTTAGACAGGCCGCTCCGCGAGCAGTACTTC. It translates to CASSLDRPLREQYF.

V and J are TRBV5-1 and TRBJ2-1; 12 bases match TRBD1. The germline gives CDR1 SGHRS, CDR2 YFSETQ. The CDR3 is 16 amino acids. Trimming at V came to 4 bases and at J to 2 bases, leaving 4 bases not matched to a gene. CDR3: CASSRGQGAPYNEQFF. CDR3 nucleotides: TGCGCCAGCAGCCGGGGACAGGGGGCACCCTACAATGAGCAGTTCTTC.

This clonotype came up a few times. V and J are TRBV28 and TRBJ1-6, with TRBD1 identical over 8 bases. Germline values: CDR1 MDHEN, CDR2 SYDVKM. V lost 8 bases and J lost 2; bases outside the gene matches: 5. The CDR3 length is 15 residues. CDR3 region: CASCETGAYNSPLHF. The CDR3 bases are TGTGCCAGCTGTGAGACAGGGGCCTATAATTCACCCCTCCACTTT.

This clonotype has a handful of counts. V is TRBV28 and J is TRBJ1-5; TRBD1 aligns across 12 bases. V dropped 5 bases and J dropped 11; count of bases not matched to a gene: 7. The V gene's germline CDR1 is MDHEN and CDR2 SYDVKM. The CDR3 covers 14 residues. DNA for the CDR3: TGTGCCAGCAGTCGCGGGACAGGGGGCCGGGCCCAGCATTTT. Residues: CASSRGTGGRAQHF.

J is TRBJ2-5 and V is TRBV27; the D call may be TRBD1 or TRBD2 (6 bases each). Deletions cut 8 bases from V and 1 base from J, with 14 bases between. CDR3 size: 14 residues. Germline V gene data show CDR1 as MNHEY and CDR2 as SMNVEV (reference sequence). The CDR3 spells CASRQRGVQETQYF. Written as DNA, the CDR3 is TGTGCCAGCCGGCAGAGGGGGGTCCAAGAGACCCAGTACTTC.

The genes are TRBV5-4 and TRBJ2-5; TRBD1 matches 9 bases. This CDR3 comprises 16 residues. Germline V CDR1 and CDR2: SGHNT, YYREEE (reference sequence). V trimming: 4 bases; J trimming: 1 base; junction bases outside the gene matches: 8. CDR3 bases: TGTGCCAGCAGCCCGGACAGGGGCGGCTTCCAAGAGACCCAGTACTTC. Its protein product is CASSPDRGGFQETQYF.

This clonotype occurred many times. This chain joins TRBV5-6 and TRBJ1-6; D remains ambiguous. Germline V gives CDR1 SGHDT, CDR2 YYEEEE. This CDR3 has 12 amino acids. V gave up 1 base and J gave up 9 bases, with 5 bases separating them. The CDR3 protein is CASSLQSSPLHF. The DNA for the CDR3 is TGTGCCAGCAGCTTGCAGAGTTCACCCCTCCACTTT. The whole variable domain, filled in from reference TRBV5-6 and TRBJ1-6, reads DAGVTQSPTHLIKTRGQQVTLRCSPKSGHDTVSWYQQALGQGPQFIFQYYEEEERQRGNFPDRFSGHQFPNYSSELNVNALLLGDSALYLCASSLQSSPLHFGNGTRLTVT.

In the case of this clonotype: Germline is not matched at one junction end, which may reflect a read error. The chain has TRBV7-7 and TRBJ2-5; D perhaps matches TRBD1 (6 bases). CDR1 and CDR2 from the germline V gene are SSHAT and FNYEAQ (reference sequence). This CDR3 contains 15 residues. This CDR3 reads CASSPVGRGQETQYF. The CDR3 coding sequence is TGTGCTAGCAGCCCAGTCGGCAGGGGACAAGAGACCCAGTACTTC.

The J gene is TRBJ2-3, the V gene TRBV20-1, with 9 bases lining up with TRBD2. This CDR3 has 15 residues. Trimming cost V 1 base and J 3 bases; bases outside gene matches: 5. Germline V gene sequence: CDR1 DFQATT, CDR2 SNEGSKA (reference sequence). The CDR3 is CSARALLAGTDTQYF. The CDR3 nucleotides read TGCAGTGCTAGAGCCCTCCTAGCGGGGACAGATACGCAGTATTTT.

This clonotype was seen ten or more times. The rearrangement joins TRBV28 to TRBJ1-4, with 7 bases matching TRBD1. Germline values: CDR1 MDHEN, CDR2 SYDVKM. This CDR3 spans 14 amino acids. J was trimmed by 4 bases and V by 4 bases; bases with no gene match: 3. The CDR3 DNA follows: TGTGCCAGCAGTTCAGGGGGGGATAATGAAAAACTGTTTTTT. Protein product: CASSSGGDNEKLFF.

J is TRBJ2-2 and V is TRBV7-3, with 8 bases that match TRBD2. V was pared by 5 bases and J by 2 bases, with 7 bases of the junction left unmatched. CDR3 length equals 16 residues. The germline CDR1 and CDR2 sequences are SGHTA and FQGTGA. CDR3: CASSIGAGVNTGELFF. The DNA of the CDR3 is TGTGCCAGCAGCATCGGAGCGGGGGTAAACACCGGGGAGCTGTTTTTT.

A note on this clonotype: This may be a read error: a much more frequent sequence differs by one nucleotide. This rearrangement joins TRBV9 to TRBJ2-7; 10 nucleotides match TRBD1. The germline V gene encodes CDR1 SGDLS and CDR2 YYNGEE. The CDR3 sequence is 14 residues long. The CDR3 region has the DNA TGTGCCATCAGCGTGACAGGGGGCCGGTACGAGCAGTACTTC. The encoded protein is CAISVTGGRYEQYF.

This clonotype has only a few counts. The genes are TRBV28 and TRBJ2-1; 11 bases agree with TRBD2. The V segment lost 6 bases and the J segment 9 bases; nucleotides outside the gene matches: 4. Germline V gene sequence: CDR1 MDHEN, CDR2 SYDVKM. The length of the CDR3 is 13 residues. CDR3 sequence: CASSGLAGVEQFF. CDR3 nucleotides: TGTGCCAGCAGCGGACTAGCGGGCGTTGAGCAGTTCTTC.

The chain links TRBV12-3 or TRBV12-4 to TRBJ1-4; no clear D gene. Trimming cost V 5 bases and J 0 bases, with 13 bases left between them. The CDR3 runs 16 residues. DNA for the CDR3: TGTGCCAGCAGTCTCCGAGGGCCAGCAACTAATGAAAAACTGTTTTTT. Translating gives CASSLRGPATNEKLFF.

V is TRBV24-1 and J is TRBJ1-5, with a tentative D call TRBD1 (5 bases). Trimming removed 9 bases from V and 4 bases from J, with 12 bases in between. This CDR3 spans 13 amino acids. Per the germline V gene, CDR1 is KGHDR and CDR2 is SFDVKD. This CDR3 is CATLATANQPQHF. The CDR3 DNA reads as TGTGCCACCCTGGCGACAGCGAATCAGCCCCAGCATTTT.

The J gene is TRBJ2-5, the V gene TRBV2; D is uncertain. This CDR3 has 12 amino acids. V was pared by 6 bases and J by 3 bases, with 8 bases between. Germline assignment: CDR1 SNHLY and CDR2 FYNNEI. The DNA for the CDR3 is TGTGCCAGCAGGTTTATCGAAGAGACCCAGTACTTC. Protein sequence: CASRFIEETQYF.

The chain uses TRBV3-1 and TRBJ2-2; D is possibly TRBD2 (7 bases). The CDR3 length is 18 residues. Germline V lookup: CDR1 LGHDT, CDR2 YNNKEL (reference sequence). V lost 1 base and J 0 bases, leaving 15 bases between the germline ends. The CDR3 nucleotides are TGTGCCAGCAGCCAAGTAAGGGGGGGAGCCCCGAACACCGGGGAGCTGTTTTTT. As protein: CASSQVRGGAPNTGELFF.

This chain links TRBV20-1 with TRBJ1-1; 9 positions match TRBD1. CDR1 and CDR2 from the germline V gene are DFQATT and SNEGSKA (reference sequence). V trimming: 5 bases; J trimming: 5 bases; junction bases outside the gene matches: 9. The CDR3 consists of 14 residues. The CDR3 nucleotides are TGCAGTGCTCGAACAGGGGGCGTCGATACTGAAGCTTTCTTT. This sequence encodes CSARTGGVDTEAFF.

This clonotype showed up just a few times. V gene TRBV4-3 combines with J gene TRBJ2-7; D is uncertain. The CDR3 totals 17 residues. The V gene lost 1 base and the J gene lost 3 bases, with 19 bases spanning the gap. In germline, CDR1 is LGHNA, CDR2 YSLEER. The CDR3 DNA reads TGCGCCAGCAGCCAAGCAATCCATGGCAGTAGAGTCTACGAGCAGTACTTC. This sequence encodes CASSQAIHGSRVYEQYF.

This clonotype has ten or more counts. The chain carries TRBV7-2 and TRBJ1-1; no reliable D call. V was shortened by 3 bases and J by 1 base, with 3 bases between the two germline ends. From germline, CDR1 is SGHTA and CDR2 FQGNSA. The CDR3 contains 12 residues. CDR3: CASSFGNTEAFF. In nucleotides, the CDR3 is TGTGCCAGCAGCTTTGGGAACACTGAAGCTTTCTTT.